This T cell receptor (beta chain) appears in the sequencing data of a study of cytomegalovirus exposure and HLA in healthy donors (dated by TCRdb to 2015 to 2018). Concerning the study at large: In an earlier analysis of several hundred of the donors, 276 Gb of sequence data and about 110 million unique TCR beta sequences from some 170 million T cells were reported. An early release that covered fewer than 750 HLA-typed donors contained 300 to 350 gigabases of sequencing data and about 93 million unique TCR sequences. Of the roughly 400 genotyped donors, 81% were placed in the genetic ancestry cluster associated with self-reported Caucasian donors. The aim of the study was to test whether cataloging public T cell receptors could identify signatures of past pathogen exposure. The study used immunosequencing to profile the T cell repertoires of 666 subjects and linked those repertoires to cytomegalovirus serostatus. Along with the roughly 670-subject first cohort, a separate validation cohort of over a hundred different subjects was used. High-throughput TCR immunosequencing, statistical association of individual TCRs with disease status, and machine learning were combined to predict cytomegalovirus infection status. In a later analysis, previously published TCR beta repertoires from more than 500 donors were re-analyzed and high-resolution HLA genotyping was added so that TCR occurrence patterns could be studied. Rather than drawing on any new phenotypic data, the later analysis identified candidate immune exposures from TCR beta sequences and the way those sequences occurred across donors. An earlier analysis of approximately 580 of the donors used high-throughput TCR beta sequencing to judge whether each TCR beta V gene segment behaved as functional or pseudogenic. Donor age, sex, ethnicity and CMV serostatus were compiled alongside the repertoire data. Genome-wide SNP genotypes for about 60% of the roughly 700 donors were used in a later genetic analysis, which treated that subset as a discovery cohort. All discovery cohort repertoires had been generated on a single sequencing platform. HLA typing included class I and class II loci at four-digit resolution. Typing coverage varied by locus: about 620-640 donors for A, B, C, DRB1 and DQB1; some 520 for DQA1; about 590 for DPA1; roughly 450 for DPB1. Roughly 5 DR-DQ haplotypes were handled as single units for association and clustering, since linkage in the cohort was strong. On average, around 230,000 unique TCR beta nucleotide sequences were sequenced per donor among several hundred genotyped donors of the cohort, with 15% to 20% of those sequences being non-productive.

The CDR3 covers 14 residues, taking in both the cysteine and the phenylalanine. The DNA shown is the 42-base CDR3, in frame from base 1. In the germline V gene, CDR1 corresponds to MDHEN and CDR2 to SYDVKM. The V and J ends are trimmed by 7 bases and 4 bases, leaving 16 bases between them. What the authors observed across the whole study: HLA typing was unavailable for some donors at each locus, so association tests used only the typed subset. The study listed 170 or so TCR beta chains as associated with cytomegalovirus. According to the authors, the approach could potentially be generalized to other disease states and immunological phenotypes. Some IMGT-functional V segments, including TRBV6-2 and TRBV6-3, could not be told apart with the 87-base-pair reads, so those segments were excluded. Linkage disequilibrium might explain the correlated functional status among segregating V segments, but an unknown experimental factor could not be ruled out. At a false discovery rate of 0.05, a later analysis linked 15,000 to 20,000 TCR beta sequences to specific HLA alleles. Several of the top co-occurrence clusters appeared to be linked to parvovirus B19, influenza, CMV and Epstein-Barr virus, according to a later analysis. In vitro tests confirmed that a few of the cytomegalovirus-associated TCR beta chains recognize cytomegalovirus antigens. Most CMV-associated TCR beta chains appeared to be HLA-restricted in a later analysis, and the HLA associations seemed to be driven largely by CMV exposure. The cohort was sequenced for TCR beta chains only, and without alpha or paired-chain data the features that could be detected were limited. A later genetic analysis associated a missense DCLRE1C variant with V-gene and J-gene trimming of TCR beta chains, and an independent cohort replicated the association. The presence/absence analyses assumed that sequencing depth was roughly uniform across donors, and that assumption may not be true. A later analysis found that TCR association rates varied across HLA loci, with DRB1 alleles showing the most associated TCRs and HLA-C alleles the fewest. Compared with equally common non-associated chains, HLA-associated TCR beta chains in a later analysis were more clonally expanded and had lower generation probabilities. Assigning TCR associations to individual alleles was difficult when HLA alleles, especially DR and DQ, strongly co-occurred. Most TCR sequences were observed very rarely across donors, whereas some public TCRs were present in many individuals. A later genetic analysis reported fewer N-insertions in productive TCRs among donors in an Asian-associated ancestry cluster than the roughly 700-donor mean. CMV serostatus was the only immune exposure information available for the cohort. The earlier analysis of fewer than 750 of the donors excluded around 17 rarely observed V segments, including chromosome 9 orphons, because counts were too low. The sequencing pipeline was judged likely to have produced a cluster of highly shared sequence variants as a technical artifact. A further reported finding was that TCR beta sequences accurately predicted the HLA-A and HLA-B alleles for most subjects in the first cohort. Cytomegalovirus status was reported to be diagnosed by the classifier with high specificity and sensitivity in both the original and validation cohorts. An earlier analysis of several hundred of the donors showed that most TCR beta V segments appeared in productive rearrangements either about 90% or about 30% of the time, which broadly matched IMGT annotations.

The cohort was made up of hundreds of healthy bone marrow donors. At the time of sampling, every cohort member was nominally healthy, though immune exposures that went unrecorded were likely present. The donor was CMV seronegative and belonged to the group of under 400 seronegative cohort members. A peripheral blood sample was provided by each donor, and peripheral blood mononuclear cells were used for TCR beta sequencing. Genomic DNA was extracted from the blood cell samples with the Qiagen DNeasy Blood Extraction Kit. In its sample, this clone was seen once. Which antigen it targets is not known. Base qualities were left out, and no much larger clone turns up one base away. The library was made by the immunoSEQ multiplex PCR assay. For the multiplex PCR, a mixture combining 60 forward primers for TCR Vbeta segments and 13 reverse primers for TCR Jbeta segments was used. A multiplex PCR assay on genomic DNA amplified the CDR3 region of rearranged TCR beta genes. On the Illumina HiSeq System, the amplified TCR beta libraries were sequenced as 87-base-pair reads. The authors' analysis ran thus. In a later analysis, tens of millions of unique TCR beta chains were counted across the roughly 670 repertoires, and around 10 million of these chains were shared by at least two donors. Raw reads were error-corrected and collapsed into unique sequences with a nearest-neighbor algorithm that merged closely related sequences to remove PCR and sequencing errors. V, D and J gene segments were assigned by aligning CDR3 sequences to IMGT reference sequences. Each retained sequence needed at least a six-nucleotide match to both a V gene segment and a J gene segment. A rearrangement counted as productive if the CDR3 had no stop codons and remained in frame with V and J, and every other rearrangement counted as non-productive. Following IMGT convention, CDR3 was defined as the stretch from the second conserved V-encoded cysteine up to the conserved J-encoded phenylalanine. In an earlier analysis of approximately 500 of the donors, sequences lacking an unambiguous match to a single V gene segment were excluded. An earlier analysis of several hundred of the donors classified V segments as functional when productive rearrangements were above 56.7% and as segregating when the standard deviation between donors was above 5%. A statistical classification framework was built for diagnosing cytomegalovirus status from the catalog of TCR beta chain sequences. A later analysis assigned V and J genes by comparing TCR nucleotide sequences with IMGT/GENE-DB human TR gene sequences. Using the TCRdist pipeline, a later analysis assigned CDR3 sequences along with most-parsimonious VDJ recombination scenarios. A later analysis defined each TCR beta chain by its CDR3 amino acid sequence plus V-gene family, and excluded reads lacking a unique V-gene family. As a way to deal with suspected cross-contamination and a sequencing artifact, a later analysis dropped roughly 620 nucleotide sequences that were highly shared and had low generation probability. A later analysis calculated a clonal expansion index for each public chain from normalized within-repertoire ranks of inferred template counts. A later analysis computed generation probabilities with a VDJ recombination model fitted to out-of-frame rearrangements, and checked the results against IGoR. In a later analysis, hypergeometric tests were used to score TCR-TCR, TCR-HLA and TCR-CMV co-occurrence, with a repertoire-size bias correction applied to TCR pairs. A later analysis estimated false discovery rates by permuting HLA or CMV assignments 20 times. In a later analysis, co-occurring TCRs were grouped using DBSCAN, with TCRdist sequence similarity added in when clustering inside HLA-allele-positive subsets. Repertoires with fewer than 30,000 or more than 120,000 public chains, plus five repertoires with anomalous nucleotide sharing, were excluded from co-occurrence clustering. TCRdb's version of the immuneACCESS table is confined to in-frame rearrangements and falls short of the full clone set. An unresolved V gene accounts for under half of the shortfall where checked; the remainder is of unknown origin. That table gives V, J and clone size, and the DNA gave D and trimming. Within this sample are about 85,000 clones, with 60% to 85% of them counted one time only. The ten largest clones capture roughly 2% of the sample.

The chain uses TRBV28 and TRBJ1-2, and perhaps TRBD1 as D gene, on 5 matching bases. The receptor was isolated from a boy between 10 and 17 years old in good health and CMV-seronegative. Sequenced sample: PBMCs. The CDR3 region: CASTAGQARYGYTF. The nucleotide sequence is given as TGTGCCAGCACCGCAGGGCAGGCCCGCTATGGCTACACCTTC.